The sequence of this TCR beta chain was determined in a study of T cells in Graves' hyperthyroidism and ophthalmopathy. At the level of the study: Peripheral blood was collected at initial diagnosis, before any treatment.

Using over 8.5 ml of fresh peripheral blood, PBMCs were prepared. The CDR3 spans 15 residues. The junction had 2 bases not matched to a gene; V was cut back by 0 bases and J by 10 bases. Germline lookup yields CDR1 SGHVS and CDR2 FQNEAQ. Whole-study results and caveats: Stable hyperthyroidism and ophthalmopathy were separated using 13 V-J signatures.

This clonotype appeared many times. Its antigen is not identified. RNA transcripts served as the template for amplifying TCR beta CDR3 regions. Primed by the HTBI set, a first-round RT-PCR was run on the TCR CDR3. MiXCR was run by TCRdb on the multiplex PCR reads, yielding one entry per CDR3 protein. Altogether about 290,000 distinct CDR3 sequences are present, approximately 15% being singletons, with the ten largest covering 6.5% to 10%. The sequencing sample was made of blood. This TCR was sampled from a woman between 40 and 50 years old with Graves' hyperthyroidism. The chain recombines TRBV7-8 with TRBJ1-6, with TRBD1 matching 11 bases. The CDR3 sequence is CASSLAGQGVSPLHF. The CDR3 DNA reads TGTGCCAGCAGCTTAGCGGGACAGGGGGTCTCACCCCTCCACTTT. Full variable domain (missing parts from reference TRBV7-8 and TRBJ1-6): GAGVSQSPRYKVAKRGQDVALRCDPISGHVSLFWYQQALGQGPEFLTYFQNEAQLDKSGLPSDRFFAERPEGSVSTLKIQRTQQEDSAVYLCASSLAGQGVSPLHFGNGTRLTVT.